This T cell receptor beta chain was captured in a study of blood T cell repertoires in COVID-19. Study summary: Sites across the United States, Italy and Spain contributed samples from acute and convalescent COVID-19. From T cells, B-cell-depleted T cells, or PBMCs came the material, which was cDNA or gDNA.

This clone came up once. The CDR3 loop spans 15 amino acids. The ends were cut back, 2 bases at V and 4 bases at J, with 14 bases in the middle. The germline V gene encodes CDR1 LGHDT and CDR2 YNNKEL (reference sequence). Authors' data handling: By means of reference gene primer amplification, nucleated cell counts were estimated. Only in-frame clones appear in the TCRdb table, and some are missing; sequencing was by immunoSEQ multiplex PCR. That table supplies the V and J calls and clone size; D and trimming were determined from the DNA. In the table there are around 150,000 clones, about 90% of which are singletons.

This TCR was recovered from a woman in her sixties with active or convalescent COVID-19. The sample consisted of peripheral blood. The chain uses TRBV3-1 (or the pseudogene TRBV3-2) and TRBJ1-1; D gene unclear. The CDR3, as DNA: TGTGCCAGCAGCCAAAGCTCCTACCGAGGCACTGAAGCTTTCTTT. Translation: CASSQSSYRGTEAFF.